One and the same sample provided the 12 T cell receptor beta chains below, sequenced in a study of cytomegalovirus exposure and HLA in healthy donors. PCR used 60 Vbeta primers and 13 Jbeta primers. Generated by immunoSEQ multiplex PCR, the TCRdb table keeps only in-frame clones and is missing some. The sample shows about 220,000 clones, approximately 88% of them seen only once. Sequencing used PBMCs. The source of these receptors is a boy between 2 and 15 years old in good health and CMV-seronegative.

This chain uses TRBV6-1 with TRBJ1-2, with 9 nucleotides matching TRBD1. Per germline, CDR1 MNHNS and CDR2 SASEGT. J lost 4 bases, V lost 4 bases, and 7 bases had no gene match. CDR3 length: 15 residues. CDR3 protein: CASSASDRGSYGYTF. The CDR3, as DNA: TGTGCCAGCAGTGCATCGGACAGGGGAAGCTATGGCTACACCTTC.

The chain links TRBV7-9 to TRBJ2-1; TRBD2 might be the D (6 bases). V was pared by 1 base and J by 5 bases, with 9 bases between. Looked up from germline, CDR1 is SEHNR and CDR2 is FQNEAQ (reference sequence). The CDR3 contains 14 residues. For the CDR3, the DNA is TGTGCCAGCAGCTTAGTCCTAGCGAACAATGAGCAGTTCTTC. Translated, it gives CASSLVLANNEQFF.

The chain recombines TRBV19 with TRBJ1-1; D is unclear. Germline lookup yields CDR1 LNHDA and CDR2 SQIVND (reference sequence). The CDR3 runs 13 residues. The V and J ends lost 6 bases and 6 bases respectively, with 14 bases between them. Here the CDR3 reads CASRHSLNPEAFF. The CDR3 nucleotides are TGTGCCAGTAGGCATTCCCTAAACCCTGAAGCTTTCTTT.

This clone showed up just once. The gene calls are TRBV30 and TRBJ2-7, with 7 bases identical to TRBD1. Germline loops: CDR1 GTSNPN, CDR2 SVGIG (reference sequence). The length of the CDR3 is 13 residues. J lost 0 bases, V lost 3 bases, and 2 bases had no gene match. DNA for the CDR3: TGTGCCTGGAGGGACAGGAGCTCCTACGAGCAGTACTTC. Encoded protein: CAWRDRSSYEQYF.

V usage is TRBV2 and J usage is TRBJ1-5, with D unresolved. This CDR3 contains 13 residues. CDR1 is SNHLY, CDR2 FYNNEI, per germline. V lost 7 bases and J lost 1, with 8 bases in between. CDR3 bases: TGTGCCAGCATGGGGAGAAGCAATCAGCCCCAGCATTTT. It yields the protein CASMGRSNQPQHF. Full variable domain (missing parts from reference TRBV2 and TRBJ1-5): EPEVTQTPSHQVTQMGQEVILRCVPISNHLYFYWYRQILGQKVEFLVSFYNNEISEKSEIFDDQFSVERPDGSNFTLKIRSTKLEDSAMYFCASMGRSNQPQHFGDGTRLSIL.

This CDR3 is CAWSQTSGSVNEQFF. The CDR3 coding sequence is TGTGCCTGGAGCCAGACTAGCGGGAGTGTGAATGAGCAGTTCTTC. The V call is TRBV30, the J call TRBJ2-1; 12 bases align to TRBD2. Per the germline V gene, CDR1 is GTSNPN and CDR2 is SVGIG (reference sequence). This CDR3 has 15 residues. The ends lost 3 bases at V and 7 bases at J; junction bases unmatched: 7.

The V and J genes are TRBV27 and TRBJ2-7; 8 bases fit TRBD1. The CDR3 has 13 amino acids. The junction had 5 bases not matched to a gene; V was cut back by 6 bases and J by 4 bases. Germline V gene data show CDR1 as MNHEY and CDR2 as SMNVEV (reference sequence). In DNA form, the CDR3 reads TGTGCCAGCAGAGTCCAGGGGGCTTACGAGCAGTACTTC. Protein: CASRVQGAYEQYF.

V gene TRBV14 combines with J gene TRBJ1-4; TRBD1 might be the D (6 bases). The germline V and J ends were trimmed by 4 bases and 0 bases, with 9 bases remaining between them. Germline V gene sequence: CDR1 SGHDN, CDR2 FVKESK. The CDR3 runs 15 residues. In nucleotides, the CDR3 is TGTGCCAGCAGCCCAGGGGCGGCAACTAATGAAAAACTGTTTTTT. It specifies CASSPGAATNEKLFF.

This clone was seen once. The chain employs TRBV5-8 and TRBJ1-1, with a tentative D call TRBD1 (6 bases). Germline-derived CDR1 and CDR2 are SGHTS and YDEGEE. V shed 4 bases and J shed 1 base, with 14 bases lying between them. The CDR3 is 15 residues long. CDR3 sequence reads: CASSPRTEGNTEAFF. DNA of the CDR3: TGTGCCAGCAGCCCCCGGACAGAGGGGAACACTGAAGCTTTCTTT.

V is TRBV5-1 and J is TRBJ2-1, with D possibly TRBD1 on 6 matching bases. Germline lookup yields CDR1 SGHRS and CDR2 YFSETQ. This CDR3 is built from 14 residues. V lost 3 bases and J lost 2, with 9 bases in between. The CDR3 region has the DNA TGCGCCAGCAGCTGGACAGTCCCCTACAATGAGCAGTTCTTC. This codes for CASSWTVPYNEQFF.

This clone appeared a few times. The chain employs TRBV4-1 and TRBJ1-2; D unresolved. Germline loops: CDR1 MGHRA, CDR2 YSYEKL. The CDR3 loop spans 12 amino acids. V was clipped by 1 base and J by 5 bases, with 5 bases between them. The CDR3 loop is CASSQGAYGYTF. The CDR3 coding sequence is TGCGCCAGCAGCCAAGGGGCGTATGGCTACACCTTC.

V usage is TRBV7-6 and J usage is TRBJ2-5; 9 bases agree with TRBD2. The CDR3 is made up of 15 amino acids. V shed 8 bases, J shed 5 bases, and the junction held 12 bases outside the gene matches. The germline V gene has CDR1 SGHVS and CDR2 FNYEAQ. The CDR3 spells CASGSTWRGGETQYF. The CDR3 DNA reads TGTGCCAGCGGATCAACCTGGCGGGGGGGGGAGACCCAGTACTTC.